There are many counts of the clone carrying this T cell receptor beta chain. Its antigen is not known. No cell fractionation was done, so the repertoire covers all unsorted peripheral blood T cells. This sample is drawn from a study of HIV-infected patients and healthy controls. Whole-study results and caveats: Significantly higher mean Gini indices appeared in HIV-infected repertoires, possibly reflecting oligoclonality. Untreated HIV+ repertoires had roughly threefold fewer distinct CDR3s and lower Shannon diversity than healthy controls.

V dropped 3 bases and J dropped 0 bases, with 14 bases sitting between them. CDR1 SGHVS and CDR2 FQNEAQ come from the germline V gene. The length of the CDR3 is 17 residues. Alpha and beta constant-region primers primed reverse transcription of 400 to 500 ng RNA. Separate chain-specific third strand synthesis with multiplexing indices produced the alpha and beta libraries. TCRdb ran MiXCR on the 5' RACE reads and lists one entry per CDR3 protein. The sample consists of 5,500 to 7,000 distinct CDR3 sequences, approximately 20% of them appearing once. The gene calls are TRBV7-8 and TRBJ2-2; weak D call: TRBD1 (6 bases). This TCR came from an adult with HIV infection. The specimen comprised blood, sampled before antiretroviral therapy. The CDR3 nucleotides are TGTGCCAGCAGCTTGCCCCTCCGGACAGCGAACACCGGGGAGCTGTTTTTT. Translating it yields CASSLPLRTANTGELFF.